The T cell receptor beta chain described here comes from a study of blood T cell repertoires in COVID-19. Overall study: Italy, Spain and the United States were the sources of the convalescent and acute COVID-19 samples.

This clone is a singleton in its sample. TCRdb's copy holds only in-frame clones and misses some; the assay was immunoSEQ multiplex PCR. The table has around 380,000 clones, 81% seen once; the top ten hold around 1%. CDR1 and CDR2 (germline): LGHDT, YNNKEL (reference sequence). This CDR3 has 14 residues. Trimming took 4 bases from V and 6 from J; bases not matched to a gene: 6. The chain links TRBV3-1 (or the pseudogene TRBV3-2) to TRBJ2-7; 10 nucleotides line up with TRBD1. The sequence was obtained from a human donor with acute or convalescent COVID-19. The donor label of this sample is uncertain. Source material: peripheral blood. CDR3 sequence: CASSPGTGAVEQYF. The CDR3 DNA is TGTGCCAGCAGCCCCGGGACAGGGGCGGTCGAGCAGTACTTC.